The clone carrying this T cell receptor (beta chain) has just a few counts. Antigen specificity is unknown. This sample is part of a study of cytomegalovirus exposure and HLA in healthy donors. Study overall: One earlier analysis, a look at 200 million or so T cells, found some 100 million unique TCR beta sequences.

General study points: It was only CMV serostatus that was available as immune exposure information. Earlier results showed most TCR beta V segments being productive about 87% or about 30% of the time.

The PCR ran on 60 Vbeta and 13 Jbeta primers. Assay used: immunoSEQ multiplex PCR; TCRdb lists only in-frame clones, some missing. The top ten clones hold over 1.5% of a sample with around 200,000 clones, 60% to 80% of them seen once. Trimming at V came to 4 bases and at J to 13 bases, leaving 7 bases not matched to a gene. The CDR3 spans 12 residues. Germline CDR1 SGHTA, CDR2 FQGTGA. The sample consisted of PBMCs. This receptor was identified in a woman under 30 in good health and CMV-seronegative. This rearrangement joins TRBV7-3 to TRBJ1-1; 9 bases are shared with TRBD1. The CDR3 coding sequence is TGTGCCAGCAGCTCCGGGACAGGGACGGTTTTCTTT. Translated: CASSSGTGTVFF.